These T cell receptor beta chains were read from a single sample in a study of blood T cell repertoires in COVID-19. Profiling relied on immunoSEQ multiplex PCR, and the TCRdb table lists in-frame clones only, not all of them. The data hold 260,000 or so clones, with 88% observed a single time. Sequences were obtained from peripheral blood. These receptors were obtained from a man in his late teens or twenties with active or convalescent COVID-19. CDR3s include the opening cysteine and the closing phenylalanine or tryptophan. A D gene is named only where the DNA matches it firmly. Part of the rows lack a size; the others show once, few, many or a class for expanded clones.

abundance	j_gene	v_gene	d_gene	CDR3aa	CDR3nt
NA	TRBJ1-2	TRBV4-3	TRBD1	CASSQSIPGQGFSIPGHYGYTF	TGCGCCAGCAGCCAATCGATACCGGGACAGGGTTTTTCCATCCCCGGCCACTATGGCTACACCTTC
NA	TRBJ1-6	TRBV28	NA	CASSLSGSGRLDSPLHF	TGTGCCAGCAGTTTATCCGGGTCAGGGAGGCTAGATTCACCCCTCCACTTT
NA	TRBJ1-5	TRBV7-9	TRBD1	CASSLFGRLGTGSNQPQHF	TGTGCCAGCAGCTTATTCGGTCGACTCGGGACAGGCAGCAATCAGCCCCAGCATTTT
once	TRBJ2-4	TRBV7-2	TRBD1	CASRKGKGQGTNIQYF	TGTGCCAGCAGAAAAGGGAAGGGACAGGGGACCAACATTCAGTACTTC
NA	TRBJ1-1	TRBV4-1	NA	CASSQGWGGVNTEAFF	TGCGCCAGCAGCCAGGGATGGGGGGGGGTGAACACTGAAGCTTTCTTT
once	TRBJ1-1	TRBV7-9	NA	CASSHGQEAFF	TGTGCCAGCAGCCACGGACAGGAAGCTTTCTTT
NA	TRBJ1-1	TRBV6-2/TRBV6-3	TRBD1	CASSQTQGLNTEAFF	TGTGCCAGCAGCCAAACACAGGGGCTAAACACTGAAGCTTTCTTT
NA	TRBJ2-4	TRBV18	TRBD2	CASSPIGGGIQYF	TGTGCCAGCTCACCAATCGGGGGGGGCATTCAGTACTTC
NA	TRBJ1-5	TRBV15	TRBD1	CATSRGVTGGAGQPQHF	TGTGCCACCAGCAGAGGGGTAACAGGGGGCGCGGGTCAGCCCCAGCATTTT
NA	TRBJ1-1	TRBV18	TRBD1	CASSPLRDRAAEAFF	TGTGCCAGCTCACCACTGAGGGACAGGGCGGCTGAAGCTTTCTTT
NA	TRBJ2-1	TRBV4-1	NA	CASSHYLATEQFF	TGCGCCAGCAGCCACTACCTAGCTACTGAGCAGTTCTTC